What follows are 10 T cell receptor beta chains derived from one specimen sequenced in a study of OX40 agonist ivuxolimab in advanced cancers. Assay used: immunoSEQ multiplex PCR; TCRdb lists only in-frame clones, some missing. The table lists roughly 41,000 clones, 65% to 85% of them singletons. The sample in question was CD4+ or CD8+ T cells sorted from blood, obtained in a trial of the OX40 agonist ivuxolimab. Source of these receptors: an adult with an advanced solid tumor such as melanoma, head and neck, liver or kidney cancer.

CDR3 residues: CASSIDRSYGYTF. For the CDR3, the DNA is TGTGCCAGTAGTATAGACCGCAGTTATGGCTACACCTTC. V gene TRBV19 combines with J gene TRBJ1-2; the D is unclear. The CDR3 has 13 residues. The ends were cut back, 0 bases at V and 5 bases at J, with 7 bases in the middle. The germline gives CDR1 LNHDA, CDR2 SQIVND (reference sequence).

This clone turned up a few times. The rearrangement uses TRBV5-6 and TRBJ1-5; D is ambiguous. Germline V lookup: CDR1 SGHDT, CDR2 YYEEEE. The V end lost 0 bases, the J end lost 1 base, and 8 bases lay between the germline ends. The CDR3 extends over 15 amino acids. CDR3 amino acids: CASSLGPRSNQPQHF. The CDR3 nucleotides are TGTGCCAGCAGCTTGGGGCCCCGCAGCAATCAGCCCCAGCATTTT.

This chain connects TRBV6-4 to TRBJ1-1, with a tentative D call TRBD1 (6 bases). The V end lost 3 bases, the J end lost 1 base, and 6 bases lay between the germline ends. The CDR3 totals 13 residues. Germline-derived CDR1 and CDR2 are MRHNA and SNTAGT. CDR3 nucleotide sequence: TGTGCCAGCAGTGAGGGGGCGAACACTGAAGCTTTCTTT. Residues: CASSEGANTEAFF.

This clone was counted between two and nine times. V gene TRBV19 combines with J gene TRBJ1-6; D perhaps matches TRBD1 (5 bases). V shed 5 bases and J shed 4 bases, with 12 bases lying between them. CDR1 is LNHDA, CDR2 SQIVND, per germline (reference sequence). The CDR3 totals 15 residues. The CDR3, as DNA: TGTGCCAGTAGTCTAAGGAGACAGTATAATTCACCCCTCCACTTT. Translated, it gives CASSLRRQYNSPLHF. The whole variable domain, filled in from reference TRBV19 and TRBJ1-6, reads DGGITQSPKYLFRKEGQNVTLSCEQNLNHDAMYWYRQDPGQGLRLIYYSQIVNDFQKGDIAEGYSVSREKKESFPLTVTSAQKNPTAFYLCASSLRRQYNSPLHFGNGTRLTVT.

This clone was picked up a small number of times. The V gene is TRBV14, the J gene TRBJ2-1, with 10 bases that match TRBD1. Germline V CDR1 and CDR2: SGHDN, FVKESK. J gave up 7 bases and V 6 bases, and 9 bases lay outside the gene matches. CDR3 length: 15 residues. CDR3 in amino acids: CASRPTGGDINEQFF. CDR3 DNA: TGTGCCAGCAGACCGACAGGGGGCGACATAAATGAGCAGTTCTTC.

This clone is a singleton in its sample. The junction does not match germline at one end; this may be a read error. The CDR3 coding sequence is TGCGCCAGCAGCCAAGCGGGGGGGAATGAAAAACTGTTTTTT. Residues: CASSQAGGNEKLFF. This rearrangement joins TRBV5-4 to TRBJ1-4, with D perhaps TRBD1 (5 bases). CDR1 is SGHNT and CDR2 is YYREEE in the germline V gene (reference sequence). This CDR3 is 14 amino acids long.

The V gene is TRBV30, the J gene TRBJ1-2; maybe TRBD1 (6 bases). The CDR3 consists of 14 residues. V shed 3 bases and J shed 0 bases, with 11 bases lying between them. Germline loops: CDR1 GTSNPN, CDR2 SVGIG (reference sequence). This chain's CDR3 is CAWRRTVANYGYTF. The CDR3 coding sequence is TGTGCCTGGAGAAGGACAGTCGCTAACTATGGCTACACCTTC. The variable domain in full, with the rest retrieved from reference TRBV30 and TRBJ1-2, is SQTIHQWPATLVQPVGSPLSLECTVEGTSNPNLYWYRQAAGRGLQLLFYSVGIGQISSEVPQNLSASRPQDRQFILSSKKLLLSDSGFYLCAWRRTVANYGYTFGSGTRLTVV.

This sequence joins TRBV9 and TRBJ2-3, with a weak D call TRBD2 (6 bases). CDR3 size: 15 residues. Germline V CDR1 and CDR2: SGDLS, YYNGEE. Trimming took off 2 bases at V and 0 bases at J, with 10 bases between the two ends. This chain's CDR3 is CASSVAGPSTDTQYF. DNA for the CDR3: TGTGCCAGCAGCGTGGCGGGGCCTAGCACAGATACGCAGTATTTT.

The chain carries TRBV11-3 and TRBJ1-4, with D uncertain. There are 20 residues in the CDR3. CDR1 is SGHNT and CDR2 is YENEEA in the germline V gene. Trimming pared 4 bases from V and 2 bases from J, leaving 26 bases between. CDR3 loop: CASSSWEGRRKTRTNEKLFF. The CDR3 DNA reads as TGTGCCAGCAGCTCCTGGGAGGGCCGGAGAAAAACGCGGACTAATGAAAAACTGTTTTTT.

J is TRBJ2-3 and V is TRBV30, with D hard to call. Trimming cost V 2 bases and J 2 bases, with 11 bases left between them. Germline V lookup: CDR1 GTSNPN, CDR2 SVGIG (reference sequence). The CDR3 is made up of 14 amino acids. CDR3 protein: CAWSHVPATDTQYF. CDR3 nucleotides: TGTGCCTGGAGTCATGTCCCCGCCACAGATACGCAGTATTTT.